This T cell receptor beta chain originates from a study of blood T cell repertoires in COVID-19. Trimming removed 3 bases at V and 5 bases at J, with 16 bases between. The CDR3 extends over 15 amino acids. Germline V gene sequence: CDR1 MGHDK, CDR2 SYGVNS. Original analysis: Counts of nucleated cells, estimated from reference gene primer amplification, were obtained. Data came from immunoSEQ multiplex PCR; TCRdb stores just in-frame clones and leaves some out. V and J calls and clone size follow that table, whereas D and trimming were derived from the DNA. The sample carries over 120,000 clones, about four fifths recorded once.

The chain uses TRBV25-1 and TRBJ2-5; tentatively, D is TRBD1 (6 bases). This clonotype originated in a man aged 50 to 60 who had recovered from COVID-19. Sequenced: PBMCs or T cells enriched from blood (not recorded which). The CDR3 bases are TGTGCCAGCAGTGAGCAAAGGGGGTACTCGGAGACCCAGTACTTC. It codes for CASSEQRGYSETQYF.